This is a list of T cell receptor beta chains from one sample in a study of control samples from healthy donors and cancer patients. Here immunoSEQ multiplex PCR was the method, and the copy in TCRdb shows in-frame clones only, minus some. The sample gives about 130,000 clones, roughly 94% of which show up once; 13% to 15% is in the top ten. Sequenced sample: PBMCs. All receptors derive from a man in his fifties or sixties with colorectal cancer. The CDR3 runs from the conserved cysteine through the conserved F or W. Each record gives: V gene, D gene, clone size, J gene, CDR3 DNA, CDR3 protein. D genes are given only for firm matches. Clone size is shown for a subset of rows, as once, few, many or a class of expanded clone.

>TRBV5-4|TRBD1|.|TRBJ1-1
TGTGCCAGCAGCTTGGCCGACAGGGAGAACACTGAAGCTTTCTTT
CASSLADRENTEAFF
>TRBV6-5|.|.|TRBJ1-1
TGTGCCAGCATGAAGGGGACGGGCACTGAAGCTTTCTTT
CASMKGTGTEAFF
>TRBV15|.|.|TRBJ1-1
TGTGCCACCAGCGAAGCAGGGACGAACACTGAAGCTTTCTTT
CATSEAGTNTEAFF
>TRBV5-1|.|.|TRBJ2-2
TGCGCCAGCAGCTTGGACGGGGCCCTGAACACCGGGGAGCTGTTTTTT
CASSLDGALNTGELFF
>TRBV19|.|.|TRBJ2-4
TGTGCCAGTAGTATAGGGCATGGCAAAAACATTCAGTACTTC
CASSIGHGKNIQYF
>TRBV5-6|.|.|TRBJ2-6
TGTGCCAGCAGTATACAGGGAGCAGGGGCCAACGTCCTGACTTTC
CASSIQGAGANVLTF
>TRBV2|TRBD1|.|TRBJ2-7
TGTGCCAGCAGTGAGTCAAGGTCAGGGGGCGAGCAGTACTTC
CASSESRSGGEQYF
>TRBV6-5|.|few|TRBJ1-2
TGTGCCAGCAAATCCCAGGGTGGCTATGGCTACACCTTC
CASKSQGGYGYTF
>TRBV18|TRBD2|.|TRBJ2-1
TGTGCCAGCTCATCGGACGGGGTCCCGGGAGGGCAGTTCTTC
CASSSDGVPGGQFF
>TRBV30|TRBD1|.|TRBJ1-5
TGTGCCTGGAGTGTACAGGGGGCAGGACAGCCCCAGCATTTT
CAWSVQGAGQPQHF
>TRBV5-4|.|.|TRBJ1-1
TGTGCCAGCAGCTACGCGGAGCTAACTGAAGCTTTCTTT
CASSYAELTEAFF
>TRBV29-1|.|.|TRBJ2-3
TGCAGCGTTCTAAGTCCTAGCACAGATACGCAGTATTTT
CSVLSPSTDTQYF
>TRBV4-1|TRBD2|once|TRBJ2-5
TGCGCCAGCAGCCAACCGAGCGGGGGGGCGGAGGAGACCCAGTACTTC
CASSQPSGGAEETQYF
>TRBV18|.|.|TRBJ2-7
TGTGCCAGCTCACTCGGGACGGCGGGGTACGAGCAGTACTTC
CASSLGTAGYEQYF
>TRBV5-1|TRBD1|.|TRBJ2-3
TGCGCCAGCAGTACCTGGGGACAGGGTACAGATACGCAGTATTTT
CASSTWGQGTDTQYF
>TRBV29-1|TRBD1|.|TRBJ1-2
TGCAGCGTTGAAGGCAACAGGGGACCGGACGCCTATGGCTACACCTTC
CSVEGNRGPDAYGYTF
>TRBV9|.|.|TRBJ2-2
TGTGCCAGCAGCGTAGCCTTGGGGGAGAACACCGGGGAGCTGTTTTTT
CASSVALGENTGELFF
>TRBV30|.|.|TRBJ1-4
TGTGCCTGGAGTCCAGGGGCCGAAGATGAAAAACTGTTTTTT
CAWSPGAEDEKLFF
>TRBV6-5|.|.|TRBJ1-6
TGTGCCAGCAGGCCCCCATATAATTCACCCCTCCACTTT
CASRPPYNSPLHF
>TRBV7-9|.|.|TRBJ1-3
TGTGCCAGCAGCTCTACGCCCATCTCTGGAAACACCATATATTTT
CASSSTPISGNTIYF
>TRBV3-1/TRBV3-2|.|.|TRBJ1-1
TGTGCCAGCAGCCAGTCAGGGAGGGGGAACACTGAAGCTTTCTTT
CASSQSGRGNTEAFF
>TRBV7-2|.|.|TRBJ2-5
TGTGCCAGCAGCTACCCGACGAGTGAGACCCAGTACTTC
CASSYPTSETQYF
>TRBV28|TRBD2|.|TRBJ2-7
TGTGCCAGCACGAGCGGGGGGCACTTCCACTCCTACGAGCAGTACTTC
CASTSGGHFHSYEQYF
>TRBV7-9|.|.|TRBJ2-5
TGTGCCAGCAGCTTCTCCCGGCACACCGACCAAGAGACCCAGTACTTC
CASSFSRHTDQETQYF
>TRBV4-3|.|.|TRBJ2-7
TGCGCCAGCAGCCAAGTCTCAGGGGTCGAGCAGTACTTC
CASSQVSGVEQYF
>TRBV3-1/TRBV3-2|.|.|TRBJ1-2
TGTGCCAGCAGCCTGAAAAAGGAAGGTAACAGTTATTCAAACTATGGCTACACCTTC
CASSLKKEGNSYSNYGYTF
>TRBV12-3/TRBV12-4|.|.|TRBJ1-5
TGTGCCAGCAGTTTAAATAATCAGCCCCAGCATTTT
CASSLNNQPQHF
>TRBV7-9|.|.|TRBJ1-5
TGTGCCAGCAGCTTACGGAAAAGCAACGACGCACATCAGCCCCAGCATTTT
CASSLRKSNDAHQPQHF
>TRBV11-3|.|.|TRBJ2-5
TGTGCCAGCAGCTCAAATTACCAAGAGACCCAGTACTTC
CASSSNYQETQYF
>TRBV6-4|TRBD1|.|TRBJ1-1
TGTGCCAGCAGTGAACAGGGGGGGAACACTGAAGCTTTCTTT
CASSEQGGNTEAFF
>TRBV29-1|.|.|TRBJ2-2
TGCAGCGGGAGGAACACCGGGGAGCTGTTTTTT
CSGRNTGELFF
>TRBV9|.|.|TRBJ1-4
TGTGCCAGCAGCGCCTTAGGGCAGGGAAATGAAAAACTGTTTTTT
CASSALGQGNEKLFF